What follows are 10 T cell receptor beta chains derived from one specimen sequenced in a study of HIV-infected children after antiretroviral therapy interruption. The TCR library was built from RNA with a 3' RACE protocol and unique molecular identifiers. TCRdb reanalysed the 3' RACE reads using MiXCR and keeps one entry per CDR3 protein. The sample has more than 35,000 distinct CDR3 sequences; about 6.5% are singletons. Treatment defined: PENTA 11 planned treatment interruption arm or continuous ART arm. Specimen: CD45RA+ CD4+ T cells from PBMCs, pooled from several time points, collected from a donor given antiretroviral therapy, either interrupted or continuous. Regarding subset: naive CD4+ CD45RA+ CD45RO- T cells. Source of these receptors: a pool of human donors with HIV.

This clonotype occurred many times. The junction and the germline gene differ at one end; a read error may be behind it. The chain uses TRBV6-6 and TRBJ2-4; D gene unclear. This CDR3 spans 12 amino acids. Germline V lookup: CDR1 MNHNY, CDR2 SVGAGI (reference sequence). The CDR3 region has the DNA TGTGCCAGCAGTGCCAGTCAAAACACCTTGTACTTT. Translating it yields CASSASQNTLYF.

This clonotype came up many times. As DNA, the CDR3 is TGTGCCAGCAGCCAAGATGGGACAATCGACTATGGCTACACCTTC. It translates to CASSQDGTIDYGYTF. J is TRBJ1-2 and V is TRBV3-1; the D gene is possibly TRBD1 (6 bases). The CDR3 is 15 amino acids. Deletions cut 0 bases from V and 3 bases from J, with 11 bases between. Per the germline V gene, CDR1 is LGHDT and CDR2 is YNNKEL (reference sequence).

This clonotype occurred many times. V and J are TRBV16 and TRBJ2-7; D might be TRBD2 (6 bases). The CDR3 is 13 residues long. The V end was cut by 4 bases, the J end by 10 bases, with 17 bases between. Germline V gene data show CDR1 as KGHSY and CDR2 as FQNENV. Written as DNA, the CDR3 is TGTGCCAGCAGCCCCTGGGACTCCTATGAACAGTACTTC. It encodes CASSPWDSYEQYF.

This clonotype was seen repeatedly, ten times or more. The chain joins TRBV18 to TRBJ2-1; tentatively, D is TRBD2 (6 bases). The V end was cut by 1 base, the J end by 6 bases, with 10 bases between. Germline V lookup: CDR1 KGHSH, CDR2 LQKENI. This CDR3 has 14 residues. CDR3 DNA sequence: TGTGCCAGCTCACCACGGACTATGCTCAATGAGCAGTTCTTC. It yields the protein CASSPRTMLNEQFF. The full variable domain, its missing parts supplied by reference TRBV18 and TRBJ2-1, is NAGVMQNPRHLVRRRGQEARLRCSPMKGHSHVYWYRQLPEEGLKFMVYLQKENIIDESGMPKERFSAEFPKEGPSILRIQQVVRGDSAAYFCASSPRTMLNEQFFGPGTRLTVL.

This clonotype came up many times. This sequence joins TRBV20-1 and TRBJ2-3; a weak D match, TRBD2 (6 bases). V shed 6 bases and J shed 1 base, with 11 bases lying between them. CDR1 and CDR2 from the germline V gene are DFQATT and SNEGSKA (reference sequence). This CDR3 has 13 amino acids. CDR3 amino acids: CSAPGEGTDTQYF. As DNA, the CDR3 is TGCAGTGCCCCGGGGGAGGGCACAGATACGCAGTATTTT.

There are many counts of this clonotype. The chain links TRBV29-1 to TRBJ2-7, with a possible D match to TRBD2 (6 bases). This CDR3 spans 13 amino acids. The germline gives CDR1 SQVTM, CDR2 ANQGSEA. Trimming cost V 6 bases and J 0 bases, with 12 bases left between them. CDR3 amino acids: CSVTGTGSYEQYF. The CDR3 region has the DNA TGCAGCGTGACCGGGACTGGCTCCTACGAGCAGTACTTC.

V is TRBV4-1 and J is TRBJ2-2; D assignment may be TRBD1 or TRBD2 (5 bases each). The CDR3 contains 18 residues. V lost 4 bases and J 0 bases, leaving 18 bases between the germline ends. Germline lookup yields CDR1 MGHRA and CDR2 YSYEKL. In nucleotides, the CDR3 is TGCGCCAGCAGCCCAAATCTCTTTCCGGGACCGAACACCGGGGAGCTGTTTTTT. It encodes CASSPNLFPGPNTGELFF.

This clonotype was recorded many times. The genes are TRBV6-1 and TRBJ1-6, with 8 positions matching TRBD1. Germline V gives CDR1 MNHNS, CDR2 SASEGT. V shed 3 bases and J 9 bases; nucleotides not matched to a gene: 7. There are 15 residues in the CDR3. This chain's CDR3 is CASSDVRGLGSPLHF. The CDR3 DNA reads TGTGCCAGCAGTGACGTCAGGGGGCTCGGTTCACCCCTCCACTTT.

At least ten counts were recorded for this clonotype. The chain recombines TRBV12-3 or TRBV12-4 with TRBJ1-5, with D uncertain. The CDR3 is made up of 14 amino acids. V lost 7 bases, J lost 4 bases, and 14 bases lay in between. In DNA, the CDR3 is TGTGCCAGCACCCCGAGGGCCGGAAATCAGCCCCAGCATTTT. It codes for CASTPRAGNQPQHF.

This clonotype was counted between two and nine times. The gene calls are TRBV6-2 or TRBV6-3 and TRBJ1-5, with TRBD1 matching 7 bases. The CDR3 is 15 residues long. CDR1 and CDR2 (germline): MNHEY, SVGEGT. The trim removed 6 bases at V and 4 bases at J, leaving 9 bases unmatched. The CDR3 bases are TGTGCCAGCAGGTACCGGGACAGCCAAAATCAGCCCCAGCATTTT. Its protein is CASRYRDSQNQPQHF.